This is a list of T cell receptor beta chains from one sample in a study of beta chain features in type 1 diabetes. Sequencing was performed with immunoSEQ multiplex PCR; in TCRdb, only in-frame clones are kept and a portion is missing. The sample carries some 150,000 clones, approximately 52% recorded once. Sequencing used Tregs from blood. Receptor source: a young man in good health. CDR3s include the opening cysteine and the closing phenylalanine or tryptophan.

J gene: TRBJ2-1
V gene: TRBV7-9
CDR3 protein: CASSLLGRRGASSYNEQFF

J gene: TRBJ2-1
V gene: TRBV4-1
CDR3 protein: CASSHTGGNEQFF

J gene: TRBJ2-3
V gene: TRBV28
CDR3 protein: CASSLGLAGGPRLWTQYF

J gene: TRBJ1-6
V gene: TRBV11-3
CDR3 protein: CASSSSYNSPLHF

J gene: TRBJ1-6
V gene: TRBV2
CDR3 protein: CASSDDRSYNSPLHF

J gene: TRBJ2-1
V gene: TRBV11-3
CDR3 protein: CASSPERPLAGDNNEQFF

J gene: TRBJ1-3
V gene: TRBV6-6
CDR3 protein: CASNLNRGRGNTIYF

J gene: TRBJ2-5
V gene: TRBV5-6
CDR3 protein: CASSWDQGFQETQYF

J gene: TRBJ1-4
V gene: TRBV15
CDR3 protein: CATSRDSGVEKLFF

J gene: TRBJ2-2
V gene: TRBV18
CDR3 protein: CASSPGTGPGELFF

J gene: TRBJ2-7
V gene: TRBV9
CDR3 protein: CASSGAGGVGSEQYF

J gene: TRBJ1-2
V gene: TRBV5-4
CDR3 protein: CASRNGQRGLYTF

J gene: TRBJ2-3
V gene: TRBV7-9
CDR3 protein: CASSPQTGRSTDTQYF

J gene: TRBJ2-7
V gene: TRBV7-9
CDR3 protein: CASSLSQEQYF

J gene: TRBJ1-3
V gene: TRBV6-5
CDR3 protein: CASSYRGSSGNTIYF

J gene: TRBJ2-1
V gene: TRBV7-8
CDR3 protein: CASSRRDYTNNEQFF

J gene: TRBJ1-2
V gene: TRBV7-9
CDR3 protein: CASSQIDRGRWGYTF

J gene: TRBJ2-7
V gene: TRBV7-8
CDR3 protein: CASSLYRRSEQYF

J gene: TRBJ1-6
V gene: TRBV30
CDR3 protein: CAWSSGRGPPGSYNSPLHF

J gene: TRBJ2-1
V gene: TRBV14
CDR3 protein: CASSRGRLNEQFF

J gene: TRBJ2-1
V gene: TRBV7-2
CDR3 protein: CASSRAGSRVYNEQFF

J gene: TRBJ2-3
V gene: TRBV6-5
CDR3 protein: CASSYSPGQGQDTQYF

J gene: TRBJ1-2
V gene: TRBV6-6
CDR3 protein: CATRAARANYGYTF